This entry describes one TCR beta chain. What it recognizes is unknown. Each sample had two DNA replicates, 0.5 ug blood or about 1.4 ug tissue. This table comes from immunoSEQ multiplex PCR, and its TCRdb copy is limited to in-frame clones, with some not included. The sample has 8,500 to 10,000 clones; about 78% are singletons. This entry comes from a study of early stage breast cancer tumors. About the research overall: Most invasive tumors, about 75% of the 16, were ER+/PR+/HER2-. Invasive lobular carcinomas made up about 30% of the 12 ER+/PR+/HER2- tumors.

Notes on the study in general: Most shared enriched TCRB sequences were commonly generated ones.

The source is a person aged 40 to 49 with breast cancer. Material: normal breast tissue next to the tumor.

Here the CDR3 reads CATCLAGEQTQYF. CDR3 bases: TGTGCCACTTGCCTAGCGGGAGAGCAGACCCAGTACTTC. J is TRBJ2-5 and V is TRBV11-2; 10 nucleotides align to TRBD2. The V gene end was trimmed by 10 bases and the J gene end by 6 bases; junction bases not matched to a gene: 8. CDR1 is SGHAT and CDR2 is FQNNGV in the germline V gene. The CDR3 is 13 amino acids.